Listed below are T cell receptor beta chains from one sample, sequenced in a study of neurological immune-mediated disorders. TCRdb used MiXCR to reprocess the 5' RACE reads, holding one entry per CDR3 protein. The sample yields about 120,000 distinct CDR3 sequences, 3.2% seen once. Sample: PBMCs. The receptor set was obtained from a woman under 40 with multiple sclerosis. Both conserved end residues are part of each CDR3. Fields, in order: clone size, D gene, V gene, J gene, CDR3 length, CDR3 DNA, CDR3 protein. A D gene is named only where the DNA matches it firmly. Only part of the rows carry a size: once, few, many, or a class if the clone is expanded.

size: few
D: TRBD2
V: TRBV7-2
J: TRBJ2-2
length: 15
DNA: TGTGCCAGCAGCTTAACAGCGGGAGGGACAGGGGAGCTGTTTTTT
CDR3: CASSLTAGGTGELFF

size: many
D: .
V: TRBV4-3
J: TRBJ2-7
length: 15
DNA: TGCGCCAGCAGCCAAGACCGGGACACAGCTTACGAGCAGTACTTC
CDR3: CASSQDRDTAYEQYF

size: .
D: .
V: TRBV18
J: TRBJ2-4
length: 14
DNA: TGTGCCAGCTCACCAGCCGGGCCCAAAAACATTCAGTACTTC
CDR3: CASSPAGPKNIQYF

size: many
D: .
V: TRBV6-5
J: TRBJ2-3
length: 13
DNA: TGTGCCAGCAGTTTAGTTTCTTCCCCTACGCAGTATTTT
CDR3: CASSLVSSPTQYF

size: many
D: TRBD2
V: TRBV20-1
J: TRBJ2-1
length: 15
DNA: TGCAGTGCTAAATTACTAGCGGACTCCTACAATGAGCAGTTCTTC
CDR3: CSAKLLADSYNEQFF

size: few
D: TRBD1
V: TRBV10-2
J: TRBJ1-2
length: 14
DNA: TGCGCCAGCAGTGATGTCAGGGGGGACTATGGCTACACCTTC
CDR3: CASSDVRGDYGYTF

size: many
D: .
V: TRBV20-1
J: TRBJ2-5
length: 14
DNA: TGCAGTGCTAGGAGTGGGCAGGAAAAGGAGACCCAGTACTTC
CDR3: CSARSGQEKETQYF

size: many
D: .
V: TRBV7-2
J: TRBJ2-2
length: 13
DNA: TGTGCCAGCATCATCACCGATTGGGGGGAGCTGTTTTTT
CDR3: CASIITDWGELFF

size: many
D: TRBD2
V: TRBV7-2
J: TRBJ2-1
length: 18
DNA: TGTGCCAGCAGCTTAGCCGAGGCCGGGACTAGCGCCTACAATGAGCAGTTCTTC
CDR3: CASSLAEAGTSAYNEQFF

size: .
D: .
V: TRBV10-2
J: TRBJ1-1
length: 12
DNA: TGCGCCAGCATCGGACTGAACACTGAAGCTTTCTTT
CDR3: CASIGLNTEAFF

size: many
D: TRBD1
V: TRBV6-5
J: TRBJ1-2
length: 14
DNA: TGTGCCAGCAGTTACTCGGGCAGGGGGCTCGGCTACACCTTC
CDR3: CASSYSGRGLGYTF

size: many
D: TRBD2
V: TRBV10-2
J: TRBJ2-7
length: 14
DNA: TGCGCCAGCAGTGCAAGCGGGGATACCTACGAGCAGTACTTC
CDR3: CASSASGDTYEQYF

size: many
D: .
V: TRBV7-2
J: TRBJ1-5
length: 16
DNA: TGTGCCAGCAGCTCCGGAGAGGACTATAGCAATCAGCCCCAGCATTTT
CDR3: CASSSGEDYSNQPQHF

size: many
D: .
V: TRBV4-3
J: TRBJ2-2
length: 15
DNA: TGCGCCAGCAGCCAAGATCATGGGAACACCGGGGAGCTGTTTTTT
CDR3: CASSQDHGNTGELFF

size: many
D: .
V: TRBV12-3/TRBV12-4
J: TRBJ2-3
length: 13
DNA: TGTGCCAGCAGTTTCCCCATGACAGATACGCAGTATTTT
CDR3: CASSFPMTDTQYF

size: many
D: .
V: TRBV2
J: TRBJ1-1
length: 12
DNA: TGTGCCAGCACAGGGTTGGACACTGAAGCTTTCTTT
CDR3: CASTGLDTEAFF

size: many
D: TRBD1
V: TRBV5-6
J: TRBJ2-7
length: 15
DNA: TGTGCCAGCAGCCTTAGACAGGGAGCGGCCTACGAGCAGTACTTC
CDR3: CASSLRQGAAYEQYF

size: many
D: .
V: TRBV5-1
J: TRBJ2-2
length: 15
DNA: TGCGCCAGCAGCTTCCCGCAGGGGAACACCGGGGAGCTGTTTTTT
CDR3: CASSFPQGNTGELFF

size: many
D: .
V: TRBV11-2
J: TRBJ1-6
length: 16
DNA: TGTGCCAGCAGCTTAGTGATGCTACAGCCAAATTCACCCCTCCACTTT
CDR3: CASSLVMLQPNSPLHF

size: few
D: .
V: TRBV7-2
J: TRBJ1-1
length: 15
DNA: TGTGCCAGCAGCTTAAAGCCGGGGTGGGGCGGTGAAGCTTTCTTT
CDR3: CASSLKPGWGGEAFF

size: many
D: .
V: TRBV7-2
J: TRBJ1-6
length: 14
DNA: TGTGCCAGCAGCTTAGGGTTCCTTAATTCACCCCTCCACTTT
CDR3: CASSLGFLNSPLHF

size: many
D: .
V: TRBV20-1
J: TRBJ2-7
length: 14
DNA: TGCAGTGCTAATGTTTCTCCCAAACTCTACGAGCAGTACTTC
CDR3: CSANVSPKLYEQYF

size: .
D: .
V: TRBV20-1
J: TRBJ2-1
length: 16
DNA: TGCAGTGCTAGAGGAATGGAACGGGGTCCCTACAATGAGCAGTTCTTC
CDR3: CSARGMERGPYNEQFF

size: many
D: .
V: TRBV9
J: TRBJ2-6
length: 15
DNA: TGTGCCAGCAGCCCCGAGGGCTCTGGGGCCAACGTCCTGACTTTC
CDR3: CASSPEGSGANVLTF

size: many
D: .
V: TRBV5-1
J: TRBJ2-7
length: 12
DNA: TGCGCCAGCAGCTTGACGGCCGGGGAGCAGTACTTC
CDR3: CASSLTAGEQYF

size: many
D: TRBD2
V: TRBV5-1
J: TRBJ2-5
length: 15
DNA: TGCGCCAGCAGCCAGGACTTTAGCGGGAGAAGGACCCAGTACTTC
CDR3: CASSQDFSGRRTQYF

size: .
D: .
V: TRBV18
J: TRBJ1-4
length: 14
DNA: TGTGCCAGCTCATACGACAGACTGAATGAAAAACTGTTTTTT
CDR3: CASSYDRLNEKLFF

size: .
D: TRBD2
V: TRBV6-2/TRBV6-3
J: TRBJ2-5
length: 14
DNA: TGTGCCAGCAGTATAGCGGGGGAGGAAGAGACCCAGTACTTC
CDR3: CASSIAGEEETQYF

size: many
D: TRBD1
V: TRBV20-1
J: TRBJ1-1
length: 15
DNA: TGCAGTGCTAGGACCCCCGGGACAGGGGGCACTGAAGCTTTCTTT
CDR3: CSARTPGTGGTEAFF

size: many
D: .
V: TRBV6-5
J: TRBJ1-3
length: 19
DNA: TGTGCCAGCAGTTTAATCGGGGGTGGGGTCTCGCACTCTGGAAACACCATATATTTT
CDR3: CASSLIGGGVSHSGNTIYF

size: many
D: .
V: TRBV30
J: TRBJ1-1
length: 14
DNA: TGTGCCTGGAGCCCCCTTGCTGGTATACCTGAAGCTTTCTTT
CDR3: CAWSPLAGIPEAFF

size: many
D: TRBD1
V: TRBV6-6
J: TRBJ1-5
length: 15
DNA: TGTGCCAGCAGTATTTCAGGACAGGGAAATCAGCCCCAGCATTTT
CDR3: CASSISGQGNQPQHF

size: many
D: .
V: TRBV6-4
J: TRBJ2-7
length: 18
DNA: TGTGCCAGCAGCTCCGCCCGGGGGAGCCGGGTCCCGTACTACGAGCAGTACTTC
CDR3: CASSSARGSRVPYYEQYF

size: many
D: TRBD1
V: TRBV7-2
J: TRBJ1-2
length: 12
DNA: TGTGCCAGCAGCCCAGGACAGGGAGTGTACACCTTC
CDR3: CASSPGQGVYTF

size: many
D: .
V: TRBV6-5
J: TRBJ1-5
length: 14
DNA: TGTGCCAGCAGAGGAACAGGCACGGGCCAGCCCCAGCATTTT
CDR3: CASRGTGTGQPQHF

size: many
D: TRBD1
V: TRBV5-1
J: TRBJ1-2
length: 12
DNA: TGCGCCAGCAGCAGAACAGGGGATGGCTACACCTTC
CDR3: CASSRTGDGYTF

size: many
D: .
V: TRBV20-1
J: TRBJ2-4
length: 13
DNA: TGCAGTGCTAGGGAGAAAGCCAAAAACATTCAGTACTTC
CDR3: CSAREKAKNIQYF

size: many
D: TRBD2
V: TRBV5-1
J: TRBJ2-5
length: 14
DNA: TGCGCCAGCAGCCCAACGGGGGGCCAAGAGACCCAGTACTTC
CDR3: CASSPTGGQETQYF